The TCR beta chain described here comes from a study of OX40 agonist ivuxolimab in advanced cancers. Study background: In this trial design, patients received ivuxolimab intravenously at 0.01 to 10 mg/kg every 2 weeks. Prior anti-PD-1, anti-PD-L1 or anti-CTLA-4 therapy was allowed; around 40% had some.

Clones were sequenced by immunoSEQ multiplex PCR, and TCRdb holds only the in-frame ones, with some missing. The sample has 71,000 or so clones, about 88% seen once. Trimming took 6 bases from V and 0 from J, leaving 9 bases between them. The germline gives CDR1 MDHEN, CDR2 SYDVKM. The CDR3 is 14 residues long. This sequence joins TRBV28 and TRBJ1-5; D gene ambiguous. The specimen comprised CD4+ or CD8+ T cells sorted from blood, sampled in a trial of the OX40 agonist ivuxolimab. The receptor was derived from an adult with an advanced solid tumor such as melanoma, head and neck, liver or kidney cancer. The DNA of the CDR3 is TGTGCCAGCAGAAGGGTTTATAGCAATCAGCCCCAGCATTTT. It codes for CASRRVYSNQPQHF. The variable domain in full, with the rest retrieved from reference TRBV28 and TRBJ1-5, is DVKVTQSSRYLVKRTGEKVFLECVQDMDHENMFWYRQDPGLGLRLIYFSYDVKMKEKGDIPEGYSVSREKKERFSLILESASTNQTSMYLCASRRVYSNQPQHFGDGTRLSIL.